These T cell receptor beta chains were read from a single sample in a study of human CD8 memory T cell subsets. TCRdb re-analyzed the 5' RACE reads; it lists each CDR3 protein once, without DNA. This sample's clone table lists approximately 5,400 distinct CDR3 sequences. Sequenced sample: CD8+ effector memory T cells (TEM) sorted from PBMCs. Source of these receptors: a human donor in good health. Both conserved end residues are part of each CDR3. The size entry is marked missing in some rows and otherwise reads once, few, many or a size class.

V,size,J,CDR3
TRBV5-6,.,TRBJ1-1,CASSFIAVNTEAFF
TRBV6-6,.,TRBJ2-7,CASSVPPYEQYF
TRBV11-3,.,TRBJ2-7,CASSGNGDEQYF
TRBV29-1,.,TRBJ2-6,CSAASGANVLTF
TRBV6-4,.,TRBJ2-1,CASSERGGSYNEQFF
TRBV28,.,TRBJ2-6,CASKSGANVLTF
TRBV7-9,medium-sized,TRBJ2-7,CASMTGEGEQYF
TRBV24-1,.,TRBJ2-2,CATSEQLGSGELFF
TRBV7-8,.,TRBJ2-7,CASSLAGLYYEQYF
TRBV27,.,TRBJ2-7,CASSQGTGVEQYF
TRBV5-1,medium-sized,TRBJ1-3,CASVDDGNTIYF
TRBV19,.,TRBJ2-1,CASSTSGTSNEQFF
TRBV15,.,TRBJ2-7,CATSRDGPATYGYEQYF
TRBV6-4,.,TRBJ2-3,CASSEGQGNSADTQYF
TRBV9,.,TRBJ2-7,CASSADIHSEQYF
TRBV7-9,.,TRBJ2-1,CASSSRTSGGSYNEQFF
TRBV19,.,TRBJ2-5,CASSISWVETQYF
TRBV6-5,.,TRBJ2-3,CATERGGFTDTQYF
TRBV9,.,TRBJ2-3,CASSDGAGGDTQYF
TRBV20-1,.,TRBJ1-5,CSARGFGDRGYYSNQPQHF
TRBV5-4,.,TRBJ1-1,CASSQGDTEAFF
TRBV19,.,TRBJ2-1,CASSRDRAYNEQFF
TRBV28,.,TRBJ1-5,CASRLQWGINQPQHF
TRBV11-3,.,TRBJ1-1,CASSSGMNTEAFF
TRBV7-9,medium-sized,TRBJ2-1,CASSRDGNNEQFF
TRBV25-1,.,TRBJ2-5,CASSELYKQETQYF
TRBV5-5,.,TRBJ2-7,CASSLDRSGEQYF
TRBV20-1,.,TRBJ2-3,CSARDEGSGGDSDTQYF
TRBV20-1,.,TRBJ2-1,CSARGPANEQFF
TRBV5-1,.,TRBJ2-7,CASSLGGGNRDYEQYF
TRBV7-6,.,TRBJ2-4,CASSNGQGKNIQYF
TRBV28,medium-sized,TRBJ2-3,CASSLEASGMRTPSTDTQYF
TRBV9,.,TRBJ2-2,CASSPPTGELFF
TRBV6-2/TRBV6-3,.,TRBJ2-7,CASAWGRAYEQYF
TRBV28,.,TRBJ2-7,CASSSPLRGVYEQYF
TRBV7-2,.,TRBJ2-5,CASSRGVAFPGETQYF
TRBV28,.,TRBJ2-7,CAARDRDSYEQYF
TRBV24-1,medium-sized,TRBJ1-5,CATSDTDSNNQPQHF
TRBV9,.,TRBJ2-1,CASSVQDSSYNEQFF
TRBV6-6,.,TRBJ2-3,CASSYSDPATDTQYF
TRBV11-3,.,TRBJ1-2,CASSLDRRFYTF
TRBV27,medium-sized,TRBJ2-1,CASSTGLESSYNEQFF
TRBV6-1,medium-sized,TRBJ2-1,CASSESHIGTSGNNEQFF
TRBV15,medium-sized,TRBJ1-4,CATSPGTGEEKLFF
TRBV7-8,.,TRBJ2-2,CASSQKRGELFF
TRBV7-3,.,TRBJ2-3,CASSPRPAGRDTQYF
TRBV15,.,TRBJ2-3,CATSRPIQGKFTDTQYF
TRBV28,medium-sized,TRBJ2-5,CASRREDDGQETQYF
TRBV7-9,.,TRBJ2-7,CASSMGQVSYEQYF
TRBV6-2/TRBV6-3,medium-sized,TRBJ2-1,CASSYERYLYNEQFF
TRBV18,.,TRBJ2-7,CASSPPDRPAYEQYF
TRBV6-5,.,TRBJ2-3,CASSWGGGDTDTQYF
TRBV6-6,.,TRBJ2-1,CASSQRRESYNEQFF
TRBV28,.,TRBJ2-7,CASTSGQGTFYEQYF
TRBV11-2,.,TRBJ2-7,CASSERQGASYEQYF
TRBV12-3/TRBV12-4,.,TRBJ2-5,CASSLGTSLETQYF
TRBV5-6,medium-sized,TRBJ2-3,CASSETLAGGTDTQYF
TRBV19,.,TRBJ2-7,CASSALPGQGAHEQYF
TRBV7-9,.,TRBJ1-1,CASSLGITEAFF